This TCR beta chain was captured by sequencing in a study of control samples from healthy donors and cancer patients. Germline values: CDR1 MDHEN, CDR2 SYDVKM. The CDR3 length is 12 residues. V was shortened by 3 bases and J by 4 bases, with 6 bases between the two germline ends. Sequenced by immunoSEQ multiplex PCR; TCRdb stores in-frame clones only, minus some. The table lists 200,000 to 250,000 clones, about 93% of them singletons. This clonotype originated in a man over 45 in good health. Sequenced input: blood. V is TRBV28 and J is TRBJ2-5; D unclear. The CDR3 DNA sequence: TGTGCCAGCAGTTTGAGGCGAGAGACCCAGTACTTC. Amino acid sequence: CASSLRRETQYF. Complete variable domain (other parts from reference TRBV28 and TRBJ2-5): DVKVTQSSRYLVKRTGEKVFLECVQDMDHENMFWYRQDPGLGLRLIYFSYDVKMKEKGDIPEGYSVSREKKERFSLILESASTNQTSMYLCASSLRRETQYFGPGTRLLVL.